Shown below are 18 T cell receptor beta chains from a single sample sequenced in a study of T cell responses to AZD1222 COVID-19 vaccine. Assay: immunoSEQ multiplex PCR; the TCRdb copy retains only in-frame clones and omits some. The sample contains over 65,000 clones, almost 90% of which appear only once. This specimen was peripheral blood, taken 28 days after the second AZD1222 dose. Every receptor here comes from an adult who received the AZD1222 COVID-19 vaccine.

This clone was observed once. The chain couples TRBV21-1 to TRBJ2-1; the D call TRBD2 from the table was never checked on the DNA. TRBV21-1 is reported as a pseudogene. The CDR3 spans 12 residues. CDR3 sequence (DNA): TGTGCCAGCAGCAGGGGAGGGACGAAAGGGTTCTTC. This gives the protein CASSRGGTKGFF.

This chain connects TRBV3-1 (or the pseudogene TRBV3-2) to TRBJ2-1; D may be TRBD2 (5 bases). From germline, CDR1 is LGHDT and CDR2 YNNKEL (reference sequence). Trimming stripped 2 bases from V and 3 bases from J, with 11 bases between. The CDR3 is 15 residues long. The CDR3 loop is CASSQIRGRYNEQFF. The CDR3 DNA is TGTGCCAGCAGCCAAATCCGGGGTCGCTACAATGAGCAGTTCTTC.

This chain joins TRBV24-1 and TRBJ2-3; the match to TRBD2 covers 10 bases. The junction had 6 bases not matched to a gene; V was cut back by 4 bases and J by 6 bases. Germline V gives CDR1 KGHDR, CDR2 SFDVKD. The CDR3 runs to 15 residues. The CDR3 coding sequence is TGTGCCACCAGTGACCCTAGCGGGAGAATTGATACGCAGTATTTT. Translating it yields CATSDPSGRIDTQYF.

The V gene is TRBV18, the J gene TRBJ2-5, with 9 bases identical to TRBD1. J gave up 7 bases and V 3 bases, and 9 bases lay outside the gene matches. Germline CDR1 reads KGHSH; CDR2 reads LQKENI. This CDR3 contains 15 residues. CDR3 coding DNA: TGTGCCAGCTCACCCTACAGGGGGCAAGAAGGGACCCAGTACTTC. It codes for CASSPYRGQEGTQYF.

This clone is a singleton in its sample. The chain joins TRBV6-1 to TRBJ2-4; 7 bases match TRBD2. Germline CDR1 reads MNHNS; CDR2 reads SASEGT. CDR3 length: 15 residues. Trimming cost V 8 bases and J 2 bases; bases outside gene matches: 9. CDR3 DNA sequence: TGTGCCAGCTTGAGTGGGGGGGGTACCAAAAACATTCAGTACTTC. It yields the protein CASLSGGGTKNIQYF.

The rearrangement links TRBV27 to TRBJ2-7; no clear D gene. Trimming removed 2 bases from V and 2 bases from J, with 10 bases in between. CDR3 length: 14 residues. Germline V gene sequence: CDR1 MNHEY, CDR2 SMNVEV (reference sequence). CDR3: CASSLANPPYEQYF. The CDR3 DNA reads as TGTGCCAGCAGTTTAGCCAACCCCCCCTACGAGCAGTACTTC.

In its sample, this clone was seen once. The rearrangement links TRBV15 to TRBJ2-1, with TRBD2 identical over 9 bases. CDR3 length: 16 residues. Germline CDR1 LNHNV, CDR2 YYDKDF (reference sequence). The ends lost 0 bases at V and 6 bases at J; junction bases unmatched: 6. CDR3 sequence (DNA): TGTGCCACCAGCAGAGAAAGCCTAGCGGGAACCAATGAGCAGTTCTTC. This translates into CATSRESLAGTNEQFF.

The chain uses TRBV27 and TRBJ1-1; a possible D gene is TRBD1 (5 bases). The length of the CDR3 is 15 residues. Trimming removed 2 bases from V and 3 bases from J, with 13 bases in between. Germline values: CDR1 MNHEY, CDR2 SMNVEV (reference sequence). In DNA form, the CDR3 reads TGTGCCAGCAGTTTAAGTGGGGCCACTTACACTGAAGCTTTCTTT. Its protein product is CASSLSGATYTEAFF.

The gene calls are TRBV5-1 and TRBJ1-1; D uncertain. V was clipped by 1 base and J by 3 bases, with 10 bases between them. This CDR3 is built from 14 residues. Germline V gives CDR1 SGHRS, CDR2 YFSETQ. As DNA, the CDR3 is TGCGCCAGCAGCTTGATTACCGGTGACACTGAAGCTTTCTTT. Protein: CASSLITGDTEAFF.

The genes are TRBV4-2 and TRBJ1-2; D possibly corresponds to TRBD1 (5 bases). Germline assignment: CDR1 LGHNA and CDR2 YNFKEQ. This CDR3 spans 17 amino acids. V was pared by 4 bases and J by 0 bases, with 18 bases between. CDR3 amino acids: CASSPQGYRATNYGYTF. In nucleotides, the CDR3 is TGTGCCAGCAGCCCTCAGGGCTACCGAGCTACTAACTATGGCTACACCTTC.

The genes are TRBV6-5 and TRBJ1-2; D might be TRBD1 (5 bases). There are 14 residues in the CDR3. Germline CDR1 MNHEY, CDR2 SVGAGI. Trimming took off 4 bases at V and 3 bases at J, with 12 bases between the two ends. The CDR3: CASSFGWGDYGYTF. CDR3 sequence (DNA): TGTGCCAGCAGTTTTGGGTGGGGGGACTATGGCTACACCTTC.

This clone has just one count. This chain links TRBV29-1 with TRBJ2-7, with a possible D match to TRBD1 (5 bases). Trimming removed 2 bases from V and 3 bases from J, with 14 bases in between. Germline values: CDR1 SQVTM, CDR2 ANQGSEA. The CDR3 loop spans 14 amino acids. CDR3 residues: CSVESRDNDYEQYF. The CDR3 DNA follows: TGCAGCGTTGAATCCAGGGATAATGACTACGAGCAGTACTTC.

The rearrangement links TRBV13 to TRBJ2-1, with D maybe TRBD2 (6 bases). The ends were cut back, 5 bases at V and 0 bases at J, with 20 bases in the middle. Germline V gene data show CDR1 as PRHDT and CDR2 as FYEKMQ (reference sequence). The length of the CDR3 is 18 residues. CDR3: CASSPSHSGASSYNEQFF. CDR3 bases: TGTGCCAGCAGCCCCTCCCATAGCGGCGCTAGCTCCTACAATGAGCAGTTCTTC.

The chain joins TRBV5-5 to TRBJ2-7, with D perhaps TRBD1 (6 bases). V was trimmed by 10 bases and J by 1 base, leaving 24 bases between them. There are 16 residues in the CDR3. From germline, CDR1 is SGHKS and CDR2 YYEKEE (reference sequence). For the CDR3, the DNA is TGTGCCGGCAAGATCGTCTTGGACAGCTCTTCCTACGAGCAGTACTTC. This codes for CAGKIVLDSSSYEQYF.

The genes are TRBV5-1 and TRBJ2-3; D call uncertain. CDR3 length: 14 residues. Germline V gene lookup returns CDR1 SGHRS and CDR2 YFSETQ. V gave up 1 base and J gave up 5 bases, with 11 bases separating them. CDR3 region: CASSLPRVQDTQYF. CDR3 bases: TGCGCCAGCAGCTTGCCCCGGGTCCAAGATACGCAGTATTTT. The variable domain in full, with the rest retrieved from reference TRBV5-1 and TRBJ2-3, is KAGVTQTPRYLIKTRGQQVTLSCSPISGHRSVSWYQQTPGQGLQFLFEYFSETQRNKGNFPGRFSGRQFSNSRSEMNVSTLELGDSALYLCASSLPRVQDTQYFGPGTRLTVL.

The gene calls are TRBV6-4 and TRBJ2-2; D may be TRBD2 (6 bases). The CDR3 has 13 residues. Trimming cost V 3 bases and J 5 bases, with 7 bases left between them. Germline CDR1 reads MRHNA; CDR2 reads SNTAGT. CDR3 bases: TGTGCCAGCAGTGAGGGAGGTACCGGGGAGCTGTTTTTT. This translates into CASSEGGTGELFF.

The chain carries TRBV5-1 and TRBJ2-3, with 10 bases lining up with TRBD2. The CDR3 loop spans 15 amino acids. Germline-derived CDR1 and CDR2 are SGHRS and YFSETQ. The J segment lost 2 bases and the V segment lost 5 bases, leaving 5 bases of the junction unmatched. The CDR3 DNA sequence: TGCGCCAGCAGTTACCTAGCGGGAGACACAGATACGCAGTATTTT. Translated, it gives CASSYLAGDTDTQYF.

The chain carries TRBV6-5 and TRBJ2-7; D possibly corresponds to TRBD1 (6 bases). Germline V gene data show CDR1 as MNHEY and CDR2 as SVGAGI. The V end lost 6 bases, the J end lost 5 bases, and 14 bases lay between the germline ends. The CDR3 contains 13 residues. The chain's CDR3 is CASSHREHHEQYF. CDR3 coding DNA: TGTGCCAGCAGCCACAGGGAGCACCACGAGCAGTACTTC.